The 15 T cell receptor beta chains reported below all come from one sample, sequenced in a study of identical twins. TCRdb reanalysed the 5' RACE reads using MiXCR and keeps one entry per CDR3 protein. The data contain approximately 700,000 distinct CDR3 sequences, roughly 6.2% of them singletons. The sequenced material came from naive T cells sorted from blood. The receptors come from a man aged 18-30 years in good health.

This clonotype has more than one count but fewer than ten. The CDR3 DNA reads as TGTGCCAGCAGCCAGCGGGCGGGAGTCTACAATGAGCAGTTCTTC. Amino acid sequence: CASSQRAGVYNEQFF. V is TRBV7-9 and J is TRBJ2-1, with 7 positions matching TRBD2. In germline, CDR1 is SEHNR, CDR2 FQNEAQ (reference sequence). This CDR3 contains 15 residues. The J segment lost 3 bases and the V segment lost 5 bases, leaving 7 bases of the junction unmatched. Full variable domain (missing parts from reference TRBV7-9 and TRBJ2-1): DTGVSQNPRHKITKRGQNVTFRCDPISEHNRLYWYRQTLGQGPEFLTYFQNEAQLEKSRLLSDRFSAERPKGSFSTLEIQRTEQGDSAMYLCASSQRAGVYNEQFFGPGTRLTVL.

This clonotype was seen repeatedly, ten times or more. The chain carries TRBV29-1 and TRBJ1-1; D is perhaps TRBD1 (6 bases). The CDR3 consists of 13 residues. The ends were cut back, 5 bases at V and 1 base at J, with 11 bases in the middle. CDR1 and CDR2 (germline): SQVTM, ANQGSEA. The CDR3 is CSVFDRRNTEAFF. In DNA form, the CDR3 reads TGCAGCGTTTTCGACAGGAGGAACACTGAAGCTTTCTTT.

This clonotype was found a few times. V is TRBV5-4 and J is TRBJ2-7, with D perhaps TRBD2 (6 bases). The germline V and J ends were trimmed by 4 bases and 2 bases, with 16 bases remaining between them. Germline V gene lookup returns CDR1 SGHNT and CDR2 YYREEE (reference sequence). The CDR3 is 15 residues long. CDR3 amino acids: CASSPVSGETYEQYF. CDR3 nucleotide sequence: TGTGCCAGCAGCCCGGTTAGCGGAGAAACCTACGAGCAGTACTTC.

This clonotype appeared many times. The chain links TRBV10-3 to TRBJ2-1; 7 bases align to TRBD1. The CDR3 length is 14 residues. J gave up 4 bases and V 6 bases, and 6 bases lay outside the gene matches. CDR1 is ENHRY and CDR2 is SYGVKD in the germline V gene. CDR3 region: CAIRGTDSYNEQFF. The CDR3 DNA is TGTGCCATCAGGGGGACAGATTCTTACAATGAGCAGTTCTTC.

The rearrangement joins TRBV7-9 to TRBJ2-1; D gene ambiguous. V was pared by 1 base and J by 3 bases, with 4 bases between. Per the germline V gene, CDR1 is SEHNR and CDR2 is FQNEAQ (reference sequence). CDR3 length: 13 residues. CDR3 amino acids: CASSLVYYNEQFF. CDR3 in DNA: TGTGCCAGCAGCTTAGTCTACTACAATGAGCAGTTCTTC.

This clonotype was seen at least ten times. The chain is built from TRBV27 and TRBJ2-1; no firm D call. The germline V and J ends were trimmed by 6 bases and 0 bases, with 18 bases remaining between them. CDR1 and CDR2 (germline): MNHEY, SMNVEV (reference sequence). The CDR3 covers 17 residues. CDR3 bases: TGTGCCAGCAGCCCCTACCGGTGGCACAGCTCCTACAATGAGCAGTTCTTC. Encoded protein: CASSPYRWHSSYNEQFF.

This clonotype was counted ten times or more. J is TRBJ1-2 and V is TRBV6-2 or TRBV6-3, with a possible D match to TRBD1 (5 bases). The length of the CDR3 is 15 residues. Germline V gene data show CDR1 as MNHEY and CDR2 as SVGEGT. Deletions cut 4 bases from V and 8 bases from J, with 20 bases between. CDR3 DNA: TGTGCCAGCAGTTCCTTCAACGGAAGGCGGGGCGGCTACACCTTC. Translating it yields CASSSFNGRRGGYTF.

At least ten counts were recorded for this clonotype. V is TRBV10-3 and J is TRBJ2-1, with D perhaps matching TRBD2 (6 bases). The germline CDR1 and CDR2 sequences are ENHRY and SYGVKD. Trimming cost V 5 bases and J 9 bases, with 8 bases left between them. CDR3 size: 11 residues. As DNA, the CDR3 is TGTGCCATCAGTTATAGCGGTGAGCAGTTCTTC. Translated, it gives CAISYSGEQFF.

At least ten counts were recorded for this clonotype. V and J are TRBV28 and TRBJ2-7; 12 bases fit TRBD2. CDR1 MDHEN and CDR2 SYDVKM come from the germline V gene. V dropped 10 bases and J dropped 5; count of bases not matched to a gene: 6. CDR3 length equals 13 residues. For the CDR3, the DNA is TGTGCCACTGCGACTAGCGGGAGACACGAGCAGTACTTC. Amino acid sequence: CATATSGRHEQYF.

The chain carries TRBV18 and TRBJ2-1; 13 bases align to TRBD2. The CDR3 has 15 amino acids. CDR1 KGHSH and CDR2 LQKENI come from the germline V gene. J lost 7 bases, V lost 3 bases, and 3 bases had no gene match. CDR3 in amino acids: CASSPTSGRSNEQFF. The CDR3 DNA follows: TGTGCCAGCTCACCGACTAGCGGGAGGTCGAATGAGCAGTTCTTC. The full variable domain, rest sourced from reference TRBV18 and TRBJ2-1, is NAGVMQNPRHLVRRRGQEARLRCSPMKGHSHVYWYRQLPEEGLKFMVYLQKENIIDESGMPKERFSAEFPKEGPSILRIQQVVRGDSAAYFCASSPTSGRSNEQFFGPGTRLTVL.

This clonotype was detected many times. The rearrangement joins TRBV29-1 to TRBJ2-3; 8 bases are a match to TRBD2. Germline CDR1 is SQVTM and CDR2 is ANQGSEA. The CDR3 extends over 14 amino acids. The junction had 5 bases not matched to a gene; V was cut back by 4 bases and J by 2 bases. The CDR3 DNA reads TGCAGCGTTGGGGCACTAGCGGTCACAGATACGCAGTATTTT. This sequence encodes CSVGALAVTDTQYF.

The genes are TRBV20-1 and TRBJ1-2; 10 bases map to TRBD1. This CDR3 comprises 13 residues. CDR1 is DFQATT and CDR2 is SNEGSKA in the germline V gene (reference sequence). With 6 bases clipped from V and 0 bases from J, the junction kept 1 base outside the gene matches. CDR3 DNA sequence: TGCAGTGCCGGGACAGGGGCTAACTATGGCTACACCTTC. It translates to CSAGTGANYGYTF.

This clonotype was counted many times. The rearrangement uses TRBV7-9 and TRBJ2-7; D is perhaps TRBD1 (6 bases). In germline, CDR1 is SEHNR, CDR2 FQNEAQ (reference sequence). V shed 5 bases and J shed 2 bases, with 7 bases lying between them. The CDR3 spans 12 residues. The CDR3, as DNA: TGTGCCAGCAGCCCAGGGGCCTACGAGCAGTACGTC. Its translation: CASSPGAYEQYV.

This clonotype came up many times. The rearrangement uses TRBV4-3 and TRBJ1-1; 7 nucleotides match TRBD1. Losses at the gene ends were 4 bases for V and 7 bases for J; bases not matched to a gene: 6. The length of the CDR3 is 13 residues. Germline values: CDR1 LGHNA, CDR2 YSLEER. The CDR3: CASSREGQSEAFF. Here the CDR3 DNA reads TGCGCCAGCAGCCGGGAGGGACAGAGTGAAGCTTTCTTT.

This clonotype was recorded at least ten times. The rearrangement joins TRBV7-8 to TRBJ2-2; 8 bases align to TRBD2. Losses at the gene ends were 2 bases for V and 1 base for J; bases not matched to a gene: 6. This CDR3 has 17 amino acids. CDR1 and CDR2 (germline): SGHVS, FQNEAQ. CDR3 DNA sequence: TGTGCCAGCAGCTTATTCCAGCGGGAGATGAACACCGGGGAGCTGTTTTTT. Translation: CASSLFQREMNTGELFF.